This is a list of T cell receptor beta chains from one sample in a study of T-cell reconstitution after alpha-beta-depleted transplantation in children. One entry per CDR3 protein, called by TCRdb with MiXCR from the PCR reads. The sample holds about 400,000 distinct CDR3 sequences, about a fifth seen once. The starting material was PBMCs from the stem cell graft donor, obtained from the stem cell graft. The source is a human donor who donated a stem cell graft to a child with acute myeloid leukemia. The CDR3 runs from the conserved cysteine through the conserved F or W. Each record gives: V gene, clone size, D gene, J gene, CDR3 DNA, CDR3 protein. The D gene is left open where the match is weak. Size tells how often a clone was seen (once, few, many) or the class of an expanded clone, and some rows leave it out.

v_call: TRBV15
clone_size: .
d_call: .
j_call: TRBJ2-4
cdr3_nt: TGTGCCACCAGCAGAGATCAAAAGTTTCCACTAGCCAAAAACATTCAGTACTTC
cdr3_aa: CATSRDQKFPLAKNIQYF

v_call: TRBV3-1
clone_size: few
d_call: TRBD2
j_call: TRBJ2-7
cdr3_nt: TGTGCCAGCAGCCGGGGACTAGCGGGGGGCTACGAGCAGTACTTC
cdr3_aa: CASSRGLAGGYEQYF

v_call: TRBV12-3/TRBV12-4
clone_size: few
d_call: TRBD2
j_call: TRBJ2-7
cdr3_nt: TGTGCCAGCCTAAAAGCGGGGGAATCCTACGAGCAGTACTTC
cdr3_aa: CASLKAGESYEQYF

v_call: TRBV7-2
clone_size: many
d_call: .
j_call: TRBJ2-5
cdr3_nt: TGTGCCAGCAGCCTCAATCAGGGGACCCAGTACTTC
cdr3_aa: CASSLNQGTQYF

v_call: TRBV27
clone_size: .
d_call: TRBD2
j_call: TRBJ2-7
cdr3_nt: TGTGCCAGCAGTTTATCAAGCGGGAGGGTTTACGAGCAGTACTTC
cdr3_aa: CASSLSSGRVYEQYF

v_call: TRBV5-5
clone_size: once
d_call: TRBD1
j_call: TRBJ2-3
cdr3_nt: TGTGCCAGCAGCTTGGGGGACAGCTTCACAGATACGCAGTATTTT
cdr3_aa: CASSLGDSFTDTQYF

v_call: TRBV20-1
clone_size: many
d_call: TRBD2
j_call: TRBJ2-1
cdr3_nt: TGCAGTGCTACTGGGACTAGCGGGAGAGATGAGCAGTTCTTC
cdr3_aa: CSATGTSGRDEQFF

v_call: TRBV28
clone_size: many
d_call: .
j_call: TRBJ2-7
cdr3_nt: TGTGCCAGCAGTACCTTGGGGGGAAGGTACGAGCAGTACTTC
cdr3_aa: CASSTLGGRYEQYF

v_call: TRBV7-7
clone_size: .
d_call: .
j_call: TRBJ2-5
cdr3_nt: TGTGCTAGCAGCCCTGGGGGGAAAGAGACCCAGTACTTC
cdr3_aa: CASSPGGKETQYF

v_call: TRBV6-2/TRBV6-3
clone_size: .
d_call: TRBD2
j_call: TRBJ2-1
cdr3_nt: TGTGCCAGTAACCAAAGGGCGGGAGGTAGGAATGAGCAGTTCTTC
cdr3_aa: CASNQRAGGRNEQFF

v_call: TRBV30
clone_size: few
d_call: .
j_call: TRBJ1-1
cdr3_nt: TGTGCCTGGAGTGTCGGGGAGGCCACTGAAGCTTTCTTT
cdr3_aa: CAWSVGEATEAFF

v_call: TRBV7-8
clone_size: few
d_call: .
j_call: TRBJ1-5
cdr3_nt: TGTGCCAGCAGCCCGGAGGAAGGGTTCAATCAGCCCCAGCATTTT
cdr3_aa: CASSPEEGFNQPQHF

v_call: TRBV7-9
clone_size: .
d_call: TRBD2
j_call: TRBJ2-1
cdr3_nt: TGTGCCAGCAGCTTAGTCGGTAGCGGGTTCAATGAGCAGTTCTTC
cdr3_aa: CASSLVGSGFNEQFF

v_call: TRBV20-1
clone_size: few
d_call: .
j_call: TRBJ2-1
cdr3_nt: TGCAGTGCTTGGGGGGATAGCGCCAGCTCCTACAATGAGCAGTTCTTC
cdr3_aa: CSAWGDSASSYNEQFF

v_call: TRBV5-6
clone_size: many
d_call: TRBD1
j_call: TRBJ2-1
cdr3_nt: TGTGCCAGCAGCACGACAGGGGGAAACAATGAGCAGTTCTTC
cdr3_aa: CASSTTGGNNEQFF

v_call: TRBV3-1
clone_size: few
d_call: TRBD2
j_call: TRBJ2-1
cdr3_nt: TGTGCCAGCAGCCTCGGACAAACAGCGGGAGGGCCCTTGAATGAGCAGTTCTTC
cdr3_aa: CASSLGQTAGGPLNEQFF

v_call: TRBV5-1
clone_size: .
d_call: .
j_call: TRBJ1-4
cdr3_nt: TGCGCCAGCAGCTTAGAGGTTGGAAAACTGTTTTTT
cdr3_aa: CASSLEVGKLFF

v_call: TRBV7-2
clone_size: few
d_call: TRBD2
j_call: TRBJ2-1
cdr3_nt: TGTGCCAGCAGCTACTCCGGGACTAGACTCGCAAACAATGAGCAGTTCTTC
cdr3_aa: CASSYSGTRLANNEQFF

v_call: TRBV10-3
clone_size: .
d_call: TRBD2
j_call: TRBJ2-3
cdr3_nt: TGTGCCATCAGCCCCAAAGAGCGGGAGGGCCCAGATACGCAGTATTTT
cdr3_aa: CAISPKEREGPDTQYF

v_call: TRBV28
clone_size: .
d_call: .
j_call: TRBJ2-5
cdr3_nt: TGTGCCAGCAGCCAGGGGATTGAGACCCAGTACTTC
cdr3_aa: CASSQGIETQYF

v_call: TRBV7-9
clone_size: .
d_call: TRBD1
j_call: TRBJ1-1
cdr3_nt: TGTGCCAGCAGCATGACTCCGGGACAGGGGAACACTGAAGCTTTCTTT
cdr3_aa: CASSMTPGQGNTEAFF